Following are 9 T cell receptor beta chains from one sample sequenced in a study of T cells after yellow fever vaccination. TCRdb processed the 5' RACE reads anew with MiXCR; each CDR3 protein has one entry. Among 320,000 or so distinct CDR3 sequences listed, less than 9.5% were seen once. The sequencing used PBMCs, collected 35 to 50 days after the first yellow fever vaccination. The receptors were sampled from a man younger than 35 who received the YFV17D yellow fever vaccine.

The chain is built from TRBV7-2 and TRBJ2-3, with D perhaps TRBD2 (5 bases). The CDR3 covers 14 residues. Germline V gene lookup returns CDR1 SGHTA and CDR2 FQGNSA. Deletions cut 5 bases from V and 4 bases from J, with 13 bases between. The CDR3 loop is CASSPPLAADTQYF. CDR3 DNA sequence: TGTGCCAGCAGCCCTCCCCTAGCCGCAGATACGCAGTATTTT. The complete variable domain, with remaining parts taken from reference TRBV7-2 and TRBJ2-3, reads GAGVSQSPSNKVTEKGKDVELRCDPISGHTALYWYRQSLGQGLEFLIYFQGNSAPDKSGLPSDRFSAERTGGSVSTLTIQRTQQEDSAVYLCASSPPLAADTQYFGPGTRLTVL.

With respect to this clonotype: One end of the junction does not line up with germline, which may come from a read error. The chain is built from TRBV4-3 and TRBJ2-7, with 7 bases matching TRBD2. CDR1 is LGHNA and CDR2 is YSLEER in the germline V gene. The CDR3 sequence is 14 residues long. The chain's CDR3 is CASIQREGFYEQYF. In DNA, the CDR3 is TGCGCCAGCATCCAAAGGGAGGGGTTCTACGAGCAGTACTTC.

Only a few counts were recorded for this clonotype. The chain is built from TRBV6-2 or TRBV6-3 and TRBJ1-1; 8 nucleotides match TRBD1. From germline, CDR1 is MNHEY and CDR2 SVGEGT. Trimming cost V 4 bases and J 4 bases; bases outside gene matches: 5. The CDR3 contains 14 residues. The CDR3 sequence: CASSSRQGITEAFF. DNA of the CDR3: TGTGCCAGCAGTTCTCGACAGGGGATCACTGAAGCTTTCTTT.

This clonotype was seen ten or more times. The chain couples TRBV12-3 or TRBV12-4 to TRBJ2-5; the D is unclear. The length of the CDR3 is 14 residues. Trimming cost V 3 bases and J 1 base, with 9 bases left between them. DNA of the CDR3: TGTGCCAGCAGTTTCGGTACTCGCCAAGAGACCCAGTACTTC. Translated: CASSFGTRQETQYF.

This clonotype was observed a handful of times. The chain combines TRBV4-3 with TRBJ2-7; TRBD2 matches at 7 bases. V lost 4 bases, J lost 5 bases, and 8 bases stayed unmatched. CDR3 length equals 14 residues. Looked up from germline, CDR1 is LGHNA and CDR2 is YSLEER. The CDR3 loop is CASSPGAGPNEQYF. Written as DNA, the CDR3 is TGCGCCAGCAGCCCAGGAGCGGGACCCAACGAGCAGTACTTC.

For this clonotype: This could be a read error, since a much larger clone is one nucleotide away. The chain joins TRBV4-2 to TRBJ1-1, with D tentatively TRBD1 (6 bases). The length of the CDR3 is 14 residues. V was cut by 4 bases and J by 1 base, with 10 bases left in between. Looked up from germline, CDR1 is LGHNA and CDR2 is YNFKEQ. The CDR3 protein is CASSRGQPNTEAFF. DNA for the CDR3: TGTGCCAGCAGCCGAGGACAGCCGAACACTGAAGCTTTCTTT.

J is TRBJ2-1 and V is TRBV19, with 11 bases that match TRBD1. CDR1 is LNHDA and CDR2 is SQIVND in the germline V gene (reference sequence). The CDR3 is 14 residues long. With V trimmed by 7 bases and J by 7 bases, 6 bases remained unmatched. The CDR3 sequence is CASTTGQGVNEQFF. In nucleotides, the CDR3 is TGTGCCAGTACTACGGGACAGGGGGTAAATGAGCAGTTCTTC. The full variable domain, completed using reference TRBV19 and TRBJ2-1, is DGGITQSPKYLFRKEGQNVTLSCEQNLNHDAMYWYRQDPGQGLRLIYYSQIVNDFQKGDIAEGYSVSREKKESFPLTVTSAQKNPTAFYLCASTTGQGVNEQFFGPGTRLTVL.

This clonotype occurred a few times. The V and J genes are TRBV5-1 and TRBJ2-7; the D is unclear. This CDR3 has 13 amino acids. With 6 bases removed from V and 0 bases from J, the gap between germline ends came to 10 bases. Germline CDR1 SGHRS, CDR2 YFSETQ. The chain's CDR3 is CASTRGDSYEQYF. CDR3 DNA sequence: TGCGCCAGCACCCGCGGAGACTCCTACGAGCAGTACTTC.

In DNA form, the CDR3 reads TGTGCCAGCAGTTACTCGGTTACTAGCGACACAGATACGCAGTATTTT. This translates into CASSYSVTSDTDTQYF. The chain links TRBV6-2 or TRBV6-3 to TRBJ2-3, with TRBD2 identical over 7 bases. The CDR3 length is 16 residues. V shed 0 bases, J shed 2 bases, and the junction held 5 bases outside the gene matches. Germline V gene data show CDR1 as MNHEY and CDR2 as SVGEGT.